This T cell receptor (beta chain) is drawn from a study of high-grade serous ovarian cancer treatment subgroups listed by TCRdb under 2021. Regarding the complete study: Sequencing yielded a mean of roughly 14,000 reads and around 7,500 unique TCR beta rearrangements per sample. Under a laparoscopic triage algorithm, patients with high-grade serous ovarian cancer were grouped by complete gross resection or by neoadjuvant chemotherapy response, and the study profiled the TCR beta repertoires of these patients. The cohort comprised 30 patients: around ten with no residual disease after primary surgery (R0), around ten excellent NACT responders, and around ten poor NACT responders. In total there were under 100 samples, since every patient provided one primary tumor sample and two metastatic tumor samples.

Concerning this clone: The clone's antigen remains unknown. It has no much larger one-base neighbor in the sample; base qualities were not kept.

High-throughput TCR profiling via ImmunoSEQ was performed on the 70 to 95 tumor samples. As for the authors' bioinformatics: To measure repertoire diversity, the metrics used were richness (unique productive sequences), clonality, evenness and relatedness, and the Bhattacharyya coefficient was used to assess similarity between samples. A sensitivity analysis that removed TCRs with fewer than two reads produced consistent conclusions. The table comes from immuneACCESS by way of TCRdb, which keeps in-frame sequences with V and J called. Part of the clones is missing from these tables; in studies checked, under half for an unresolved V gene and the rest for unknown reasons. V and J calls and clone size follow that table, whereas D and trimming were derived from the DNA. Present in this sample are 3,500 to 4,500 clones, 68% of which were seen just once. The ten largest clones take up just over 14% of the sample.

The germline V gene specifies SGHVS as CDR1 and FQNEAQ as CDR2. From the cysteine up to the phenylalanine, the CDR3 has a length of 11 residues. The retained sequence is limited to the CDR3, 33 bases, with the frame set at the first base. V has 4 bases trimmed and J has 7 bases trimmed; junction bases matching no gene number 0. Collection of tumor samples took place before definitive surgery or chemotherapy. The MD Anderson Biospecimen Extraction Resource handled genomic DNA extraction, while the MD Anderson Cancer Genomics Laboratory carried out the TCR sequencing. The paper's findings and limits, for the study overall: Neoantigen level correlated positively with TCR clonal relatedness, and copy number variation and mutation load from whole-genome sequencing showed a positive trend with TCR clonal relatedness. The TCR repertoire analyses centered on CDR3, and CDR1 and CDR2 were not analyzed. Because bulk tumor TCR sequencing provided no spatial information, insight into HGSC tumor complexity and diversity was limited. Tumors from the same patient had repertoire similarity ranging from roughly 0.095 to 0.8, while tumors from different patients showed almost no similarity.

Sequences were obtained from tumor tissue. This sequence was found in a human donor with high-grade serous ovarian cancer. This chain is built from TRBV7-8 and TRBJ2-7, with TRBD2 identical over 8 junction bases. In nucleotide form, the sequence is TGTGCCAGCAGCTCGGGGGGGGAGCAGTACTTC. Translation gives CASSSGGEQYF.